This TCR beta chain is drawn from a study of T-cell memory formation after mild COVID-19. Trimming stripped 0 bases from V and 0 bases from J, with 10 bases between. Germline CDR1 reads ENHRY; CDR2 reads SYGVKD. The CDR3 contains 16 residues. Using its own MiXCR run on the 5' RACE reads, TCRdb lists one record per CDR3 protein. The profile shows fewer than 500,000 distinct CDR3 sequences, around a quarter of them singletons. As to this clonotype: Its cognate antigen is unknown.

Notes on the study in general: Memory sampled before infection contained some responding clones, suggesting cross-reactive memory joined. Proof of SARS-CoV-2 specificity was absent for the second-wave clones that crested on day 37.

The sequence was obtained from an adult woman who had mild COVID-19 (a few samples of this study predate the infection). Cell type and time point are not known. Sequenced material: PBMCs or a T cell subset sorted from them (not recorded which). The J gene is TRBJ2-3, the V gene TRBV10-3; maybe TRBD2 (6 bases). The CDR3 DNA reads as TGTGCCATCAGTGAGTCACAGCGGGCTAGCACAGATACGCAGTATTTT. Its protein product is CAISESQRASTDTQYF.